This entry lists 25 T cell receptor beta chains sequenced from one sample in a study of T cell repertoires in ileal Crohn's disease. Libraries were prepared by immunoSEQ multiplex PCR; TCRdb keeps only in-frame clonotypes and omits some of them. The sample contains more than 11,000 clones, about 85% of which appear only once. The sequenced material came from ileal tissue. The receptors derive from an adult with Crohn's disease.

This clone has a single count. The CDR3 DNA sequence: TGTGCCAGCAGCTTGGGACAGACTGCTAACTATGGCTACACCTTC. Its translation is CASSLGQTANYGYTF. V usage is TRBV5-4 and J usage is TRBJ1-2; maybe TRBD1 (5 bases). The V end was cut by 0 bases, the J end by 0 bases, with 9 bases between. This CDR3 region has 15 residues. CDR1 is SGHNT and CDR2 is YYREEE in the germline V gene (reference sequence).

The chain has TRBV5-1 and TRBJ2-7, with 10 bases that match TRBD1. Germline loops: CDR1 SGHRS, CDR2 YFSETQ. J gave up 6 bases and V 5 bases, and 5 bases lay outside the gene matches. The CDR3 consists of 13 residues. The CDR3 nucleotides read TGCGCCAGCAGGTGGGACAGGGGTGGCGAGCAGTACTTC. It codes for CASRWDRGGEQYF.

CDR3 protein: CAWSLGLSYEQYF. CDR3 coding DNA: TGTGCCTGGAGTCTGGGGCTGTCCTACGAGCAGTACTTC. This chain links TRBV30 with TRBJ2-7; TRBD1 might be the D (5 bases). V was trimmed by 2 bases and J by 1 base, leaving 9 bases between them. Germline values: CDR1 GTSNPN, CDR2 SVGIG (reference sequence). CDR3 size: 13 residues.

This clone was picked up one time. The chain carries TRBV5-1 and TRBJ1-2, with 11 bases aligning to TRBD1. Unmatched junction bases numbered 2, after V lost 4 bases and J lost 3 bases. The CDR3 is 14 amino acids. Germline lookup yields CDR1 SGHRS and CDR2 YFSETQ. The CDR3 spells CASSLGQGDYGYTF. The CDR3 DNA reads TGCGCCAGCAGCCTGGGACAGGGGGACTATGGCTACACCTTC.

This chain connects TRBV13 to TRBJ2-1; 12 nucleotides align to TRBD2. The CDR3 length is 15 residues. V gave up 0 bases and J gave up 6 bases; unmatched junction bases: 0. Germline loops: CDR1 PRHDT, CDR2 FYEKMQ (reference sequence). CDR3 DNA: TGTGCCAGCAGCTTAGGGACTAGCGGGAGCAATGAGCAGTTCTTC. Translation: CASSLGTSGSNEQFF. Full variable domain (outside the CDR3, taken from reference TRBV13 and TRBJ2-1): AAGVIQSPRHLIKEKRETATLKCYPIPRHDTVYWYQQGPGQDPQFLISFYEKMQSDKGSIPDRFSAQQFSDYHSELNMSSLELGDSALYFCASSLGTSGSNEQFFGPGTRLTVL.

This clone came up a few times. The chain combines TRBV6-4 with TRBJ2-2; D is possibly TRBD1 (7 bases). Germline loops: CDR1 MRHNA, CDR2 SNTAGT. The CDR3 consists of 14 residues. Trimming removed 5 bases at V and 4 bases at J, with 11 bases between. CDR3 sequence (DNA): TGTGCCAGCAGTCCCCAGGGGGGCACCGGGGAGCTGTTTTTT. Translation: CASSPQGGTGELFF.

Of note for this clone: The germline gene is not matched at one end of the junction; a read error may be the cause. Here the CDR3 reads CAGSEVFRDTDEQYF. The CDR3 region has the DNA TGTGCCGGCAGTGAAGTGTTCCGAGACACCGACGAGCAGTACTTC. V and J are TRBV6-1 and TRBJ2-7; no firm D call. There are 15 residues in the CDR3. CDR1 is MNHNS and CDR2 is SASEGT in the germline V gene.

This clone was detected only once. The junction and the germline gene differ at one end; a read error may be behind it. The sample holds other DNA sequences that translate to the same CDR3. The chain carries TRBV19 and TRBJ1-6; no reliable D call. CDR3 length equals 13 residues. Germline lookup yields CDR1 LNHDA and CDR2 SQIVND (reference sequence). Here the CDR3 reads CASSINGNSPLHF. CDR3 coding DNA: TGTGCCAGTAGTATAAACGGGAATTCCCCCCTCCACTTT.

The chain couples TRBV9 to TRBJ2-7; a weak D match, TRBD2 (6 bases). V lost 4 bases, J lost 0 bases, and 17 bases lay in between. The CDR3 runs 16 residues. The germline V gene has CDR1 SGDLS and CDR2 YYNGEE. CDR3 in amino acids: CASSKRLDGSSYEQYF. CDR3 coding DNA: TGTGCCAGCAGCAAACGTCTGGACGGGAGCTCCTACGAGCAGTACTTC.

J is TRBJ1-1 and V is TRBV4-1; D is perhaps TRBD1 (6 bases). V was trimmed by 3 bases and J by 8 bases, leaving 16 bases between them. The CDR3 has 14 amino acids. Germline CDR1 and CDR2: MGHRA and YSYEKL. CDR3 coding DNA: TGCGCCAGCAGCCAGCTGGGGGGAGGGACAGAAGCTTTCTTT. Its protein is CASSQLGGGTEAFF.

J is TRBJ2-7 and V is TRBV7-9; 11 bases align to TRBD2. This CDR3 is built from 18 residues. Per germline, CDR1 SEHNR and CDR2 FQNEAQ (reference sequence). V gave up 2 bases and J gave up 2 bases; unmatched junction bases: 11. Here the CDR3 reads CASSLRSPTSGKAYEQYF. The CDR3 coding sequence is TGTGCCAGCAGCTTAAGAAGCCCGACTAGCGGGAAAGCCTACGAGCAGTACTTC.

This clone was counted once. The junction departs from the called germline gene at one end, perhaps through a read error. V gene TRBV7-9 combines with J gene TRBJ1-6; 12 bases map to TRBD1. This CDR3 comprises 14 residues. CDR1 SEHNR and CDR2 FQNEAQ come from the germline V gene (reference sequence). The CDR3 loop reads CASSPGTGGVPGDF. CDR3 coding DNA: TGTGCCAGCAGCCCCGGGACAGGGGGCGTCCCCGGGGACTTT.

This chain uses TRBV30 with TRBJ2-7; the D gene is possibly TRBD2 (5 bases). The CDR3 loop spans 13 amino acids. Germline V CDR1 and CDR2: GTSNPN, SVGIG (reference sequence). V was trimmed by 4 bases and J by 6 bases, leaving 16 bases between them. The CDR3 DNA reads as TGTGCCTGGATCCCGAGAGGGTCGGGCGAGCAGTACTTC. It codes for CAWIPRGSGEQYF.

The genes are TRBV10-1 and TRBJ2-1; 9 bases are shared with TRBD1. The J segment lost 7 bases and the V segment lost 6 bases, leaving 10 bases of the junction unmatched. Germline V gene sequence: CDR1 WNHNN, CDR2 SYGVQD (reference sequence). The length of the CDR3 is 15 residues. The DNA of the CDR3 is TGCGCCAGCAGCGGTACCGGGACAGGGAGGAATGAGCAGTTCTTC. This sequence encodes CASSGTGTGRNEQFF.

The chain carries TRBV7-2 and TRBJ2-1, with D tentatively TRBD1 (6 bases). The germline gives CDR1 SGHTA, CDR2 FQGNSA. V lost 5 bases, J lost 10 bases, and 15 bases lay in between. The CDR3 covers 13 residues. The CDR3 spells CASSPRTEAEQFF. The CDR3 coding sequence is TGTGCCAGCAGCCCAAGGACAGAGGCAGAGCAGTTCTTC.

As DNA, the CDR3 is TGTGCCAGCAGCAAAGATAGGGGGTCCGAGCAGTACTTC. Residues: CASSKDRGSEQYF. The gene calls are TRBV21-1 and TRBJ2-5; the tabulated D call, TRBD1, remains unverified against the DNA. The better agreement between TRBJ2-7 and the DNA end casts doubt on the J call. TRBV21-1 corresponds to a pseudogene. This CDR3 comprises 13 residues.

V is TRBV19 and J is TRBJ1-2; 12 positions match TRBD1. This CDR3 has 14 residues. The J segment lost 7 bases and the V segment lost 7 bases, leaving 7 bases of the junction unmatched. CDR1 and CDR2 from the germline V gene are LNHDA and SQIVND (reference sequence). As DNA, the CDR3 is TGTGCCAGTAATCCGGGACAGGGGGCGGTTGGCTACACCTTC. This sequence encodes CASNPGQGAVGYTF.

V gene TRBV28 combines with J gene TRBJ1-5; D remains ambiguous. Germline loops: CDR1 MDHEN, CDR2 SYDVKM. The V end lost 2 bases, the J end lost 5 bases, and 7 bases lay between the germline ends. The CDR3 spans 13 residues. The CDR3, as DNA: TGTGCCAGCAGTTTAAAACAGTATCAGCCCCAGCATTTT. Translation gives CASSLKQYQPQHF.

This clone was picked up a small number of times. This chain uses TRBV12-5 with TRBJ1-5; TRBD1 aligns across 7 bases. The V segment lost 6 bases and the J segment 3 bases; nucleotides outside the gene matches: 14. Germline CDR1 is LGHNT and CDR2 is FRNRAP. The CDR3 is 17 amino acids. CDR3 bases: TGTGCTAGTGGATGGGAACAGGGGTCGGGTGACAATCAGCCCCAGCATTTT. It translates to CASGWEQGSGDNQPQHF.

The chain couples TRBV9 to TRBJ2-5; TRBD1 matches at 8 bases. The better agreement between TRBJ2-7 and the DNA end casts doubt on the J call. From germline, CDR1 is SGDLS and CDR2 YYNGEE. This CDR3 has 15 residues. CDR3 DNA sequence: TGTGCCAGCAGCGGGCCCGACAGGGGTGGAGGCGAGCAGTACTTC. It specifies CASSGPDRGGGEQYF.

The chain has TRBV30 and TRBJ2-1; 13 bases line up with TRBD2. The CDR3 runs to 15 residues. Germline loops: CDR1 GTSNPN, CDR2 SVGIG (reference sequence). V gave up 0 bases and J gave up 6 bases; unmatched junction bases: 2. CDR3 sequence: CAWSVGLAGVNEQFF. CDR3 coding DNA: TGTGCCTGGAGTGTAGGACTAGCGGGGGTCAATGAGCAGTTCTTC.

This clone was found once. J is TRBJ2-7 and V is TRBV4-1, with D possibly matching TRBD2 (6 bases). CDR1 is MGHRA, CDR2 YSYEKL, per germline. This CDR3 is 15 amino acids long. V lost 1 base, J lost 6 bases, and 16 bases lay in between. The chain's CDR3 is CASSQGPRQAGEQYF. CDR3 DNA: TGCGCCAGCAGCCAAGGACCCCGCCAAGCGGGCGAGCAGTACTTC.

This sequence joins TRBV9 and TRBJ1-3; perhaps TRBD1 as D (6 bases). The V gene lost 0 bases and the J gene lost 4 bases, with 14 bases spanning the gap. CDR3 length: 16 residues. Germline CDR1 reads SGDLS; CDR2 reads YYNGEE. CDR3 nucleotides: TGTGCCAGCAGCGTAGACCTGACAGGCGGGGGAAACACCATATATTTT. It specifies CASSVDLTGGGNTIYF.

This clone was counted a single time. This chain connects TRBV29-1 to TRBJ2-3, with a possible D match to TRBD1 (5 bases). CDR1 is SQVTM, CDR2 ANQGSEA, per germline. With 6 bases removed from V and 2 bases from J, the gap between germline ends came to 15 bases. The CDR3 sequence is 14 residues long. The CDR3 DNA is TGCAGCGTAGAAACAGGTGAAGTCACAGATACGCAGTATTTT. It translates to CSVETGEVTDTQYF.

The chain has TRBV29-1 and TRBJ1-2; 8 bases fit TRBD1. The CDR3 loop spans 14 amino acids. Looked up from germline, CDR1 is SQVTM and CDR2 is ANQGSEA. V lost 6 bases and J lost 6; bases outside the gene matches: 12. The CDR3, as DNA: TGCAGCGTCCGAAACAGGGGGAAATTGAATGGCTACACCTTC. It is translated as CSVRNRGKLNGYTF.